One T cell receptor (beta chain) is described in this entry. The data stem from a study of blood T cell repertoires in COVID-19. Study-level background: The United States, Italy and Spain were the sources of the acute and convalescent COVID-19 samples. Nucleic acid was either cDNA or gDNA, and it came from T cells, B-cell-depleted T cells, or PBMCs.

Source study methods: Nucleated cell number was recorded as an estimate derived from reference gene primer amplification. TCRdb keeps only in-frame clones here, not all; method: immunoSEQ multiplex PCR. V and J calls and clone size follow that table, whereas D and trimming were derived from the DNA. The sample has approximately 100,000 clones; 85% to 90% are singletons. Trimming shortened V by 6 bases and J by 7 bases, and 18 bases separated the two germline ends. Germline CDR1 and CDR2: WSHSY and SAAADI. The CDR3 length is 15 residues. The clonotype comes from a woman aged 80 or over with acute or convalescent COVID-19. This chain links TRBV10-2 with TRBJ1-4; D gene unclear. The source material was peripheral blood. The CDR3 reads CASREDGGNFEKLFF. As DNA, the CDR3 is TGCGCCAGCAGAGAGGACGGAGGAAATTTTGAAAAACTGTTTTTT.